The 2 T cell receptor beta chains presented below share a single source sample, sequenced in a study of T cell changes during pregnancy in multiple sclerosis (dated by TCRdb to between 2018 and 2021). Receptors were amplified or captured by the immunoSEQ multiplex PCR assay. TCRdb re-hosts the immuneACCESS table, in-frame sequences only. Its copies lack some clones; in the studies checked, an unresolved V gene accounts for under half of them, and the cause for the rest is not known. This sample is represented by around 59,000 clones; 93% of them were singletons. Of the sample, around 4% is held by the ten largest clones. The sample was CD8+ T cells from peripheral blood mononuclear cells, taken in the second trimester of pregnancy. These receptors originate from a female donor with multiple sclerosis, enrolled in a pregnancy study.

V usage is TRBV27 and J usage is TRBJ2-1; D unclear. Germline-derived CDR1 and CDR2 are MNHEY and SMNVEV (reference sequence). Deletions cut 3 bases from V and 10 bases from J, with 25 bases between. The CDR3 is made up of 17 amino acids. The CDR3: CASSLASPRISTREQFF. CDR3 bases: TGTGCCAGCAGTTTGGCCTCCCCGCGGATCTCCACAAGGGAGCAGTTCTTC.

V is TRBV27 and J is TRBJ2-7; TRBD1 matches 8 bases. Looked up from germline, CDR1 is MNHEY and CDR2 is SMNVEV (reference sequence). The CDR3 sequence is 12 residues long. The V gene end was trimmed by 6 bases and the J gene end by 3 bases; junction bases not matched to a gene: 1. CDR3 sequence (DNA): TGTGCCAGCAGCACAGGGGGCTACGAGCAGTACTTC. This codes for CASSTGGYEQYF.